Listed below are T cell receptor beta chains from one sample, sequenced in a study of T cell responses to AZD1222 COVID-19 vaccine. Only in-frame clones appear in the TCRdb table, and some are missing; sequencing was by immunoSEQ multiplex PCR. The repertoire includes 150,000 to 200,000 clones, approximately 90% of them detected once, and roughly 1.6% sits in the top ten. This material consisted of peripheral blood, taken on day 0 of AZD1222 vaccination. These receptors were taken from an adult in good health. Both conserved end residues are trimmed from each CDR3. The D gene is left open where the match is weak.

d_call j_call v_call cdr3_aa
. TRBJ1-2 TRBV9 ASSVATGREYGYT
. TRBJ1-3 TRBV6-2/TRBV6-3 ASSPVDRYGNTIY
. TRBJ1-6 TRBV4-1 ASSQVTVNNSPLH
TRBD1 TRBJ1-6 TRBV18 ASSTGTGGGNSPLH
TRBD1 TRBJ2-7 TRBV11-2 ASSPSPGTGENSYEQY
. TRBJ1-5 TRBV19 ASTMFWGEFQPQH
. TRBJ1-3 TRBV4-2 ASSQEGAGAYGNTIY
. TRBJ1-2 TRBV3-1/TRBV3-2 ASSLRGGKGPNYGYT
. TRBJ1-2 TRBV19 ASRTGQLSNYGYT
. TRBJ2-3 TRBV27 ASSLLTGTDTQY
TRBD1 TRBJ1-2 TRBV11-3 ASSLADRAYGYT
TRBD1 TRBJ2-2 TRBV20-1 SASGGDRKGLWRTGELF
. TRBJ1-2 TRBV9 ASSVAGYAAAYGYT
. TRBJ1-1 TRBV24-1 ATSGGWGTEAF
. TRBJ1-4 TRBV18 ASSPGPATNEKLF
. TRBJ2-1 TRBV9 ASSLGDPDEQF
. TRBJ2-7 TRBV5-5 ASSQQGAYEQY
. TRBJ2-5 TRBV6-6 ASKPQQETQY
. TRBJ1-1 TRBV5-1 ASRRDGVNTEAF
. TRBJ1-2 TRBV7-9 ASSSSPTVGPYGYT
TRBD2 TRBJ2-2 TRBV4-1 ASSQDPSGGWNTGELF
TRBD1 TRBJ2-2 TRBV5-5 ASSFGTGVGELF
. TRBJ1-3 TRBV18 ASSPPGQRNTIY
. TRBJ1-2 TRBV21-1 ASKEYQGAGPWHYGYT
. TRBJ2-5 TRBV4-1 ASSRGVQETQY
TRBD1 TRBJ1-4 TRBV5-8 ASSQGTGDVREKLF
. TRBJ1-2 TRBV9 ASSVDAPGIYGYT
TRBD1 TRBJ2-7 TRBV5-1 ASSLGTANYEQY
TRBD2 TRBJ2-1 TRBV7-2 ASSPGLAGVGEQF
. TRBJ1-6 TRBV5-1 ASSPGEANSPLH